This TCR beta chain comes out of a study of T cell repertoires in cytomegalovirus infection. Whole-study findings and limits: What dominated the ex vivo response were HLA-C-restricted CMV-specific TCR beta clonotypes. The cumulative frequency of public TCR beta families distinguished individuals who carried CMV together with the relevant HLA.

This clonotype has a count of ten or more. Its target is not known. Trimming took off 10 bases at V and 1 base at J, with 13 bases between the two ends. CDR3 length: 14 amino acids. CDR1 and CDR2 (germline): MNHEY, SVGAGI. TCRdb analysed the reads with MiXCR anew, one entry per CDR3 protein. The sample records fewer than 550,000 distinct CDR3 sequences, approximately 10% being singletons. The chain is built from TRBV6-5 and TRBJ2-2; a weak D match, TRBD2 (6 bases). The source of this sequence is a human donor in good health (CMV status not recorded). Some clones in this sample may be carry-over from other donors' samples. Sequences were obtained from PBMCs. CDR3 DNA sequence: TGTGCCATTAAGGGGACTTTGAACACCGGGGAGCTGTTTTTT. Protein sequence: CAIKGTLNTGELFF.